The rows below give T cell receptor beta chains drawn from one sample of a study of shared clonotypes between healthy human individuals. The method was immunoSEQ multiplex PCR; TCRdb's version includes in-frame clones alone and lacks a portion of them. Among about 530,000 clones listed, almost 97% were seen once. Sequences were obtained from naive CD4+ T cells sorted from blood. The receptors stem from a woman in her twenties or thirties in good health. Each CDR3 is given with its conserved first and last residue. D genes are given only for firm matches. Clone size is shown for a subset of rows, as once, few, many or a class of expanded clone.

TRBD1	.	TRBJ1-5	TRBV27	CASSRDREKPQHF	TGTGCCAGCAGCCGGGACAGGGAGAAGCCCCAGCATTTT
TRBD1	.	TRBJ2-2	TRBV5-1	CASSLLPRGFNTGELFF	TGCGCCAGCAGCCTCCTACCCAGGGGGTTTAACACCGGGGAGCTGTTTTTT
.	.	TRBJ1-1	TRBV25-1	CASRDAPVGAEAFF	TGTGCCAGCAGAGACGCCCCAGTGGGGGCTGAAGCTTTCTTT
TRBD2	.	TRBJ2-7	TRBV18	CASSPDLAVYEQYF	TGTGCCAGCTCACCAGATCTAGCGGTCTACGAGCAGTACTTC
.	.	TRBJ2-7	TRBV4-1	CASSQGQARDEQYF	TGCGCCAGCAGCCAAGGGCAGGCGCGGGACGAGCAGTACTTC
TRBD1	.	TRBJ1-5	TRBV6-5	CASSMGQGYNQPQHF	TGTGCCAGCAGTATGGGACAGGGATACAATCAGCCCCAGCATTTT
.	.	TRBJ1-1	TRBV11-2	CASSHGRDEQAFF	TGTGCCAGCAGCCATGGACGGGACGAACAAGCTTTCTTT
.	once	TRBJ1-4	TRBV5-1	CASSWGGDATNEKLFF	TGCGCCAGCAGCTGGGGGGGAGATGCAACTAATGAAAAACTGTTTTTT
.	.	TRBJ2-7	TRBV2	CASRGTGTYEQYF	TGTGCCAGCAGAGGGACGGGAACCTACGAGCAGTACTTC
.	.	TRBJ1-6	TRBV28	CASSFLESPLHF	TGTGCCAGCAGTTTCTTGGAGTCACCCCTCCACTTT
TRBD2	.	TRBJ2-5	TRBV7-9	CASSPLGEGEEQYF	TGTGCCAGCAGCCCACTGGGGGAGGGAGAAGAGCAGTACTTC
TRBD1	.	TRBJ2-7	TRBV19	CASSTSGTGGIEQYF	TGTGCCAGTAGTACCTCCGGGACAGGGGGCATCGAGCAGTACTTC
TRBD1	.	TRBJ1-5	TRBV7-8	CASSRQGDQPQHF	TGTGCCAGCAGCCGACAGGGAGATCAGCCCCAGCATTTT
.	.	TRBJ2-7	TRBV28	CASSLSPTLGEQYF	TGTGCCAGCAGTTTATCCCCAACCCTTGGCGAGCAGTACTTC
.	.	TRBJ1-5	TRBV6-5	CASNPAISNQPQHF	TGTGCCAGCAATCCGGCGATTAGCAATCAGCCCCAGCATTTT
TRBD1	.	TRBJ2-3	TRBV19	CASSMDRGSTDTQYF	TGTGCCAGTAGTATGGACAGGGGAAGCACAGATACGCAGTATTTT
.	.	TRBJ2-5	TRBV5-4	CASSSFGGETQYF	TGTGCCAGCAGCTCTTTCGGGGGAGAGACCCAGTACTTC
.	.	TRBJ2-5	TRBV18	CASSPPSMETQYF	TGTGCCAGCTCACCACCATCCATGGAGACCCAGTACTTC
.	.	TRBJ2-5	TRBV6-1	CAISGSLGEPGETQYF	TGTGCCATCAGTGGCAGTTTGGGTGAGCCGGGGGAGACCCAGTACTTC
TRBD1	.	TRBJ2-2	TRBV11-2	CASSTGTADTGELFF	TGTGCCAGCAGCACCGGGACAGCGGACACCGGGGAGCTGTTTTTT
TRBD2	.	TRBJ2-7	TRBV6-1	CASSRSLAGTYEQYF	TGTGCCAGCAGTCGCTCGTTAGCGGGGACCTACGAGCAGTACTTC
.	.	TRBJ2-5	TRBV25-1	CASTSPLRGEQYF	TGTGCCAGCACCTCCCCCCTCCGGGGTGAGCAGTACTTC
TRBD2	.	TRBJ2-5	TRBV10-3	CAPGPGTSGPSVETQYF	TGTGCCCCCGGACCTGGGACTAGCGGACCGAGTGTAGAGACCCAGTACTTC
.	.	TRBJ1-5	TRBV27	CASSLGTPGNQPQHF	TGTGCCAGCAGTTTAGGGACACCCGGCAATCAGCCCCAGCATTTT
.	.	TRBJ2-7	TRBV4-1	CASSQESLKGTLAYEQYF	TGCGCCAGCAGCCAAGAAAGTCTGAAAGGGACACTTGCCTACGAGCAGTACTTC
.	.	TRBJ1-6	TRBV27	CASRPTGPGANSPLHF	TGTGCCAGCAGACCAACAGGCCCCGGGGCTAATTCACCCCTCCACTTT
.	few	TRBJ2-1	TRBV5-1	CASSFRDEQFF	TGCGCCAGCAGCTTTCGCGATGAGCAGTTCTTC
.	.	TRBJ2-1	TRBV14	CASHNLVSYNEQFF	TGTGCCAGTCATAATCTAGTCTCCTACAATGAGCAGTTCTTC
.	.	TRBJ2-2	TRBV11-2	CASSSTTPTTGELFF	TGTGCCAGCAGCTCTACCACTCCTACTACCGGGGAGCTGTTTTTT
.	once	TRBJ2-7	TRBV6-5	CASSYSSSGEQYF	TGTGCCAGCAGTTACTCATCCTCGGGCGAGCAGTACTTC
.	once	TRBJ2-5	TRBV7-3	CASSSRLLQETQYF	TGTGCCAGCAGCTCCCGACTACTCCAAGAGACCCAGTACTTC
.	.	TRBJ2-7	TRBV11-2	CASSPRTSILYEQYF	TGTGCCAGCAGCCCCCGGACCTCAATCCTATACGAGCAGTACTTC
.	few	TRBJ1-2	TRBV29-1	CSVEEGNGYTF	TGCAGCGTTGAAGAGGGAAATGGCTACACCTTC
.	.	TRBJ2-6	TRBV28	CASSLSPGDLSGANVLTF	TGTGCCAGCAGTTTATCCCCAGGGGACTTATCTGGGGCCAACGTCCTGACTTTC
.	.	TRBJ1-1	TRBV5-5	CASSLWGDTEAFF	TGTGCCAGCAGCTTGTGGGGGGACACTGAAGCTTTCTTT
TRBD2	once	TRBJ2-1	TRBV5-1	CASSTSGTSYNEQFF	TGCGCCAGCAGCACTAGCGGTACCTCCTACAATGAGCAGTTCTTC
TRBD1	.	TRBJ1-1	TRBV7-9	CASSSRQGRTEAFF	TGTGCCAGCAGCTCCAGACAGGGAAGGACTGAAGCTTTCTTT
.	once	TRBJ2-2	TRBV14	CASSQGWAGTGELFF	TGTGCCAGCAGCCAAGGGTGGGCCGGTACCGGGGAGCTGTTTTTT
TRBD2	.	TRBJ2-2	TRBV2	CASLLGTSVNTGELFF	TGTGCCAGCTTGCTAGGGACTAGCGTCAACACCGGGGAGCTGTTTTTT
TRBD2	.	TRBJ2-7	TRBV9	CASSATSGSPTEQYF	TGTGCCAGCAGCGCCACTAGCGGATCCCCTACGGAGCAGTACTTC